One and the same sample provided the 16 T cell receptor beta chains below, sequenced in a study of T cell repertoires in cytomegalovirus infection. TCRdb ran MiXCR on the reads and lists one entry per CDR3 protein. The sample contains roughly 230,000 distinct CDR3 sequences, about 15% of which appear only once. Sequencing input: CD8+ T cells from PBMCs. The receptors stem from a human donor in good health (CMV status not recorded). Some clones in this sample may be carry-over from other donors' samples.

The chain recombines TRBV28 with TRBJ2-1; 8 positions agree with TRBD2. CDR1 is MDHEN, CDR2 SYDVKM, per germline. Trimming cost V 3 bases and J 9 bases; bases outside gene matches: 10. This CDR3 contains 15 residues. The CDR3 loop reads CASSLWRGAEVEQFF. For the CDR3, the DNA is TGTGCCAGCAGTTTGTGGCGGGGGGCCGAGGTTGAGCAGTTCTTC. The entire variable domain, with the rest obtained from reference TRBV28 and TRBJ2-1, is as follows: DVKVTQSSRYLVKRTGEKVFLECVQDMDHENMFWYRQDPGLGLRLIYFSYDVKMKEKGDIPEGYSVSREKKERFSLILESASTNQTSMYLCASSLWRGAEVEQFFGPGTRLTVL.

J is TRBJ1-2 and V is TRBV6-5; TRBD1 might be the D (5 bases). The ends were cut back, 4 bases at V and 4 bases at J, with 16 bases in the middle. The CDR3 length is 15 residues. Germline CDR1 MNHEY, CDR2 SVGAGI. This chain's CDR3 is CASSSSRDGIYGYTF. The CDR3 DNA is TGTGCCAGCAGTTCTTCCCGGGACGGTATCTATGGCTACACCTTC.

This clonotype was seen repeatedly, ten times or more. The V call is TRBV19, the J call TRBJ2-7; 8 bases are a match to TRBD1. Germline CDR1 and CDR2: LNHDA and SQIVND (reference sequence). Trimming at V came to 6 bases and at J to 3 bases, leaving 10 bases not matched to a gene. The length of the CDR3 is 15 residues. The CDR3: CASRAAGTGGYEQYF. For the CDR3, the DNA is TGTGCCAGTAGGGCCGCCGGGACAGGAGGCTACGAGCAGTACTTC. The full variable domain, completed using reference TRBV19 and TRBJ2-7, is DGGITQSPKYLFRKEGQNVTLSCEQNLNHDAMYWYRQDPGQGLRLIYYSQIVNDFQKGDIAEGYSVSREKKESFPLTVTSAQKNPTAFYLCASRAAGTGGYEQYFGPGTRLTVT.

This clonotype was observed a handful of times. In DNA, the CDR3 is TGTGCCAGCCGGCTCCTTGGTAGCTCCTACGAGCAGTACTTC. Translated, it gives CASRLLGSSYEQYF. This chain connects TRBV2 to TRBJ2-7; D gene unclear. Trimming cost V 8 bases and J 0 bases, with 14 bases left between them. This CDR3 contains 14 residues. CDR1 and CDR2 from the germline V gene are SNHLY and FYNNEI. Supplemented by reference TRBV2 and TRBJ2-7, the full variable domain reads EPEVTQTPSHQVTQMGQEVILRCVPISNHLYFYWYRQILGQKVEFLVSFYNNEISEKSEIFDDQFSVERPDGSNFTLKIRSTKLEDSAMYFCASRLLGSSYEQYFGPGTRLTVT.

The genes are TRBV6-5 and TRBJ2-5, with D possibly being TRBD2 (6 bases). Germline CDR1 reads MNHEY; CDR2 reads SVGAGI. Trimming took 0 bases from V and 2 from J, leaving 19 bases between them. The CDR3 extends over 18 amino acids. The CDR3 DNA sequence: TGTGCCAGCAGTTACTCGGTGTTTTCGAATGCGGGGCAAGAGACCCAGTACTTC. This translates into CASSYSVFSNAGQETQYF.

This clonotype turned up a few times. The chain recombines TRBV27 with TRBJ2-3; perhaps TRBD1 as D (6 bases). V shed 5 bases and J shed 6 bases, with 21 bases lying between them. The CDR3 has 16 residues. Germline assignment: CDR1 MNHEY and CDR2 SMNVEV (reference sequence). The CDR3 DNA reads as TGTGCCAGCAGTCGACGGACAGTACGCCCCGTTGATACGCAGTATTTT. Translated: CASSRRTVRPVDTQYF.

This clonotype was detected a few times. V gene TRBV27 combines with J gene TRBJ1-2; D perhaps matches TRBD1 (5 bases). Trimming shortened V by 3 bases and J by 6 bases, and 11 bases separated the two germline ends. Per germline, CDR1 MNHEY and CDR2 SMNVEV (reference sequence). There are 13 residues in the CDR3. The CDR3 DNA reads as TGTGCCAGCAGTTTGGCAGGGAATAATGGCTACACCTTC. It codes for CASSLAGNNGYTF.

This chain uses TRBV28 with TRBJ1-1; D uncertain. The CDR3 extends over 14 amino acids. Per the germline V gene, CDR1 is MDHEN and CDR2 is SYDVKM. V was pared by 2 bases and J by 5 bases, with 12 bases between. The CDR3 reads CASSLTRKTTEAFF. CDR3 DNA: TGTGCCAGCAGTTTAACGCGGAAGACGACTGAAGCTTTCTTT.

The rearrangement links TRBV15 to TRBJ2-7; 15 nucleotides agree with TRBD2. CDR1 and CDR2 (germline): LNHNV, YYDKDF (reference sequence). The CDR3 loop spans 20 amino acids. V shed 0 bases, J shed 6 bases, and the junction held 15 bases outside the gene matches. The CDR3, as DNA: TGTGCCACCAGCAGAGAGGGAGCCGGACTAGCGGGGGGGCAGTATATCGAGCAGTACTTC. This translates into CATSREGAGLAGGQYIEQYF.

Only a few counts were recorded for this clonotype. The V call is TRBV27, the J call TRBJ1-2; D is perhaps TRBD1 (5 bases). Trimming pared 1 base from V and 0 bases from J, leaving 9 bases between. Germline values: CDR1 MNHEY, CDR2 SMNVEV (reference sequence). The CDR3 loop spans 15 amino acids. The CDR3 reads CASSLFAGSNYGYTF. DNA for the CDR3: TGTGCCAGCAGTTTATTCGCAGGGTCTAACTATGGCTACACCTTC.

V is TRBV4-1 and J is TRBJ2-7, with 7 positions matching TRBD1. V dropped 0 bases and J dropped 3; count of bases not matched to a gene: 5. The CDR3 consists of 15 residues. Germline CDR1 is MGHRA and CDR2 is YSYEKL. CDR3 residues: CASSQDRTGGYEQYF. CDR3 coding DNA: TGCGCCAGCAGCCAAGACCGGACAGGTGGCTACGAGCAGTACTTC.

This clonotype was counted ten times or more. The CDR3: CASSKQEGGYTEAFF. CDR3 coding DNA: TGTGCCAGCAGCAAGCAAGAAGGGGGGTACACTGAAGCTTTCTTT. The genes are TRBV7-9 and TRBJ1-1, with a possible D match to TRBD1 (6 bases). Germline V gene data show CDR1 as SEHNR and CDR2 as FQNEAQ (reference sequence). V was clipped by 5 bases and J by 3 bases, with 16 bases between them. This CDR3 is 15 amino acids long.

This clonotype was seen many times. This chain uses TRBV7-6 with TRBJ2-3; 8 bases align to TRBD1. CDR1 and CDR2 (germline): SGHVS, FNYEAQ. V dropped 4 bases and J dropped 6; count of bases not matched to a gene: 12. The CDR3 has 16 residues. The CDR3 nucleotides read TGTGCCAGCAGCTCGACAGACAGGGGCCCTAGGGATACGCAGTATTTT. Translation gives CASSSTDRGPRDTQYF.

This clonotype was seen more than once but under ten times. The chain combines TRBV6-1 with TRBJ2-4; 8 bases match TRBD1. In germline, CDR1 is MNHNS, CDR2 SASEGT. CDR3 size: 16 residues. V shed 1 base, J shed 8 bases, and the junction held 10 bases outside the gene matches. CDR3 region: CASSEVVDRGWDIQYF. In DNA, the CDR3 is TGTGCCAGCAGTGAAGTAGTAGACAGGGGATGGGACATTCAGTACTTC.

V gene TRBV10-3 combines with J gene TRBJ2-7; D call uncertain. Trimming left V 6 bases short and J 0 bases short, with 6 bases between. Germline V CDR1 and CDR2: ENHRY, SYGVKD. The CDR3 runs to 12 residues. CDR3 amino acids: CAISDTSYEQYF. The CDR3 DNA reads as TGTGCCATCAGCGACACCTCCTACGAGCAGTACTTC.

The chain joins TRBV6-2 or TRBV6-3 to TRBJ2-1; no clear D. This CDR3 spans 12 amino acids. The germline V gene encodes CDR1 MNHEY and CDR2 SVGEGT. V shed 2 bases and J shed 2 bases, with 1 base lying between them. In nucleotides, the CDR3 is TGTGCCAGCAGTTACCCCTACAATGAGCAGTTCTTC. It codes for CASSYPYNEQFF.